These 18 T cell receptor beta chains came from one sample sequenced in a study of blood T cell repertoires in COVID-19. Repertoires were generated with immunoSEQ multiplex PCR, while TCRdb's copy carries only in-frame clones and drops some. This table holds 200,000 or so clones, roughly 80% found once. The sample consisted of PBMCs or T cells enriched from blood (not recorded which). These receptors were collected from a woman in her thirties or forties with acute COVID-19.

The chain has TRBV6-2 or TRBV6-3 and TRBJ1-6; TRBD1 matches at 10 bases. The germline CDR1 and CDR2 sequences are MNHEY and SVGEGT. The CDR3 extends over 16 amino acids. V lost 5 bases, J lost 11 bases, and 12 bases stayed unmatched. CDR3 DNA sequence: TGTGCCAGCAGTACCAGGGGACAGGGGAACCGTCCACCCCTCCACTTT. This encodes CASSTRGQGNRPPLHF.

V gene TRBV18 combines with J gene TRBJ2-7, with a tentative D call TRBD1 (6 bases). The CDR3 contains 19 residues. Trimming removed 5 bases from V and 6 bases from J, with 32 bases in between. The germline V gene encodes CDR1 KGHSH and CDR2 LQKENI. The CDR3 reads CASSAKEAIRGFLSVEQYF. DNA of the CDR3: TGTGCCAGCTCAGCAAAAGAGGCTATAAGGGGGTTTCTCTCTGTCGAGCAGTACTTC.

The CDR3 sequence: CASSLEATYEQYF. Here the CDR3 DNA reads TGTGCCAGCAGCTTAGAAGCGACCTACGAGCAGTACTTC. The rearrangement links TRBV7-9 to TRBJ2-7; no reliable D call. The CDR3 loop spans 13 amino acids. The germline CDR1 and CDR2 sequences are SEHNR and FQNEAQ (reference sequence). Trimming removed 1 base at V and 2 bases at J, with 6 bases between.

The CDR3 region has the DNA TGTGCCAGCAGCCCACGGCAGGGATTAAGATATGGCTACACCTTC. It specifies CASSPRQGLRYGYTF. The chain employs TRBV3-1 (or the pseudogene TRBV3-2) and TRBJ1-2; D may be TRBD1 (5 bases). Trimming took off 4 bases at V and 5 bases at J, with 17 bases between the two ends. This CDR3 comprises 15 residues. The germline CDR1 and CDR2 sequences are LGHDT and YNNKEL (reference sequence).

CDR3 DNA: TGTGCCAGCAGTTTTGGCAGGAGGCAGCCCCAGCATTTT. Its protein is CASSFGRRQPQHF. The J gene is TRBJ1-5, the V gene TRBV27; D is unclear. Trimming took off 3 bases at V and 7 bases at J, with 10 bases between the two ends. Germline V lookup: CDR1 MNHEY, CDR2 SMNVEV (reference sequence). The length of the CDR3 is 13 residues.

This rearrangement joins TRBV15 to TRBJ2-2; D is perhaps TRBD2 (6 bases). Trimming stripped 0 bases from V and 5 bases from J, with 13 bases between. The CDR3 has 16 amino acids. Per the germline V gene, CDR1 is LNHNV and CDR2 is YYDKDF (reference sequence). The CDR3 sequence is CATSRDGGPWTGELFF. The CDR3 DNA is TGTGCCACCAGCAGAGATGGAGGGCCGTGGACCGGGGAGCTGTTTTTT.

This chain connects TRBV3-1 (or the pseudogene TRBV3-2) to TRBJ1-1, with a possible D match to TRBD1 (6 bases). CDR3 size: 14 residues. Trimming cost V 4 bases and J 6 bases, with 15 bases left between them. Germline CDR1 is LGHDT and CDR2 is YNNKEL (reference sequence). CDR3 protein: CASSLKGGKAEAFF. DNA of the CDR3: TGTGCCAGCAGCCTTAAAGGGGGAAAGGCTGAAGCTTTCTTT.

This clone showed up just a few times. V usage is TRBV4-1 and J usage is TRBJ1-1; D unresolved. V was trimmed by 1 base and J by 8 bases, leaving 8 bases between them. CDR3 length: 12 amino acids. CDR1 MGHRA and CDR2 YSYEKL come from the germline V gene. The CDR3 coding sequence is TGCGCCAGCAGCCAAGGGGCAGACGAAGCTTTCTTT. Protein: CASSQGADEAFF.

The V gene is TRBV19, the J gene TRBJ1-5; no clear D gene. The CDR3 loop spans 13 amino acids. The V gene lost 5 bases and the J gene lost 8 bases, with 13 bases spanning the gap. CDR1 and CDR2 from the germline V gene are LNHDA and SQIVND (reference sequence). The CDR3 coding sequence is TGTGCCAGTAGTCTTGAACTCGTCAAGCCCCAGCATTTT. Protein sequence: CASSLELVKPQHF.

The rearrangement links TRBV6-5 to TRBJ1-2; no clear D gene. V lost 6 bases to trimming and J lost 1 base, with 12 bases between them. CDR1 and CDR2 from the germline V gene are MNHEY and SVGAGI. The CDR3 spans 14 residues. The CDR3 here is CASSHRSLNYGYTF. The CDR3 nucleotides read TGTGCCAGCAGCCACAGATCACTTAACTATGGCTACACCTTC.

This chain connects TRBV6-1 to TRBJ1-5; tentative D call: TRBD1 (6 bases). Germline V gives CDR1 MNHNS, CDR2 SASEGT. V gave up 2 bases and J gave up 5 bases, with 13 bases separating them. The CDR3 totals 15 residues. The CDR3 DNA sequence: TGTGCCAGCAGTGAATGGGGGGGGGCGGATCAGCCCCAGCATTTT. Protein sequence: CASSEWGGADQPQHF.

The chain has TRBV4-3 and TRBJ1-5; 8 bases are shared with TRBD1. This CDR3 spans 17 amino acids. Per the germline V gene, CDR1 is LGHNA and CDR2 is YSLEER. The J segment lost 7 bases and the V segment lost 0 bases, leaving 11 bases of the junction unmatched. The CDR3 region is CASSQDTPGGGGQPQHF. The CDR3, as DNA: TGCGCCAGCAGCCAAGATACCCCAGGGGGCGGCGGCCAGCCCCAGCATTTT.

The chain couples TRBV7-2 to TRBJ2-3; D is possibly TRBD1 (6 bases). Trimming removed 1 base at V and 6 bases at J, with 11 bases between. Germline CDR1 reads SGHTA; CDR2 reads FQGNSA. The CDR3 runs 14 residues. The CDR3 is CASSLVTGRDTQYF. The DNA of the CDR3 is TGTGCCAGCAGCTTAGTAACAGGGCGGGATACGCAGTATTTT.

The sample holds a few counts of this clone. The gene calls are TRBV7-9 and TRBJ2-1, with TRBD2 identical over 12 bases. The ends lost 2 bases at V and 6 bases at J; junction bases unmatched: 8. The CDR3 length is 17 residues. The germline CDR1 and CDR2 sequences are SEHNR and FQNEAQ (reference sequence). The CDR3 DNA is TGTGCCAGCAGCTTACCCCGGTCTAGCGGGGGGGGCAATGAGCAGTTCTTC. Translation gives CASSLPRSSGGGNEQFF.

The chain recombines TRBV28 with TRBJ1-3; D gene ambiguous. There are 16 residues in the CDR3. Trimming stripped 4 bases from V and 0 bases from J, with 13 bases between. The germline CDR1 and CDR2 sequences are MDHEN and SYDVKM. The CDR3 DNA follows: TGTGCCAGCAGTTCTTTCCCAAAGAGCTCTGGAAACACCATATATTTT. Amino acids: CASSSFPKSSGNTIYF.

The chain is built from TRBV19 and TRBJ1-2; tentative D call: TRBD1 (6 bases). Trimming shortened V by 5 bases and J by 4 bases, and 20 bases separated the two germline ends. The length of the CDR3 is 16 residues. Germline V lookup: CDR1 LNHDA, CDR2 SQIVND (reference sequence). CDR3 protein: CASSAQGGDTGYGYTF. The CDR3 nucleotides read TGTGCCAGTAGTGCACAGGGTGGAGATACAGGCTATGGCTACACCTTC.

The genes are TRBV20-1 and TRBJ1-5; D perhaps matches TRBD1 (6 bases). The germline gives CDR1 DFQATT, CDR2 SNEGSKA (reference sequence). This CDR3 has 11 residues. V lost 6 bases and J 7 bases, leaving 10 bases between the germline ends. The CDR3 here is CSATQGQPQHF. DNA for the CDR3: TGCAGTGCCACCCAGGGGCAGCCCCAGCATTTT.

CDR3 sequence (DNA): TGCAGCGTTGAGAGTCAGGGTCTCTATGAGCAGTTCTTC. It encodes CSVESQGLYEQFF. V usage is TRBV29-1 and J usage is TRBJ2-1; D perhaps matches TRBD1 (5 bases). The ends were cut back, 3 bases at V and 8 bases at J, with 14 bases in the middle. The CDR3 is 13 amino acids. The germline gives CDR1 SQVTM, CDR2 ANQGSEA.